This T cell receptor beta chain is drawn from a study of OX40 agonist ivuxolimab in advanced cancers. Study-wide context: Recorded diagnoses for dose-escalation patients were hepatocellular carcinoma, melanoma, renal cell or head and neck cancer. Study observations and caveats: Fewer expanded clones were found on average in CD4+ than in CD8+ T cells.

Method: immunoSEQ multiplex PCR; TCRdb's copy keeps in-frame clones and lacks some. The top ten hold under 20% of the sample, which has about 43,000 clones, under 95% seen once. Concerning this clone: Its antigen is not identified.

This CDR3 is built from 15 residues. The germline gives CDR1 SGHTA, CDR2 FQGTGA. The V and J ends lost 2 bases and 2 bases, in that order; junction bases with no gene match: 2. The rearrangement links TRBV7-3 to TRBJ2-5, with 10 bases lining up with TRBD2. The TCR was taken from an adult with an advanced solid tumor such as melanoma, head and neck, liver or kidney cancer. The sample in question was CD4+ or CD8+ T cells sorted from blood, obtained in a trial of the OX40 agonist ivuxolimab. CDR3 in DNA: TGTGCCAGCAGCTTAGGGACTAGCGAGCAAGAGACCCAGTACTTC. Translating gives CASSLGTSEQETQYF. The whole variable domain, remainder taken from reference TRBV7-3 and TRBJ2-5, is GAGVSQTPSNKVTEKGKYVELRCDPISGHTALYWYRQSLGQGPEFLIYFQGTGAADDSGLPNDRFFAVRPEGSVSTLKIQRTERGDSAVYLCASSLGTSEQETQYFGPGTRLLVL.